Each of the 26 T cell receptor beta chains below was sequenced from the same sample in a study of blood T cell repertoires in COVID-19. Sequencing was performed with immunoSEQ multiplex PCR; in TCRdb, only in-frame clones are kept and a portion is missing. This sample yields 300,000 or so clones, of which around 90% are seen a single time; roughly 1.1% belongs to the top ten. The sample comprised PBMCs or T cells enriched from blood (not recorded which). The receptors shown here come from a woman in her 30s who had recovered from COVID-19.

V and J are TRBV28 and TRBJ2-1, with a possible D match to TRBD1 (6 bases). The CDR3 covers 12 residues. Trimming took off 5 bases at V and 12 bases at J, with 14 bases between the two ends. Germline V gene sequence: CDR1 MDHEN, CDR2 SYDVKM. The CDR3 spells CASSIDRLVQFF. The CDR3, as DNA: TGTGCCAGCAGTATCGACAGGTTAGTGCAGTTCTTC.

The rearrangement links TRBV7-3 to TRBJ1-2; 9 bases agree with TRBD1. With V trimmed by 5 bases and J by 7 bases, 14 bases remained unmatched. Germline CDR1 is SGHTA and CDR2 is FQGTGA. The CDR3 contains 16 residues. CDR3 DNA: TGTGCCAGCAGCCCGTACAGACAGGGGGAAGGGGGTGGCTACACCTTC. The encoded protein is CASSPYRQGEGGGYTF.

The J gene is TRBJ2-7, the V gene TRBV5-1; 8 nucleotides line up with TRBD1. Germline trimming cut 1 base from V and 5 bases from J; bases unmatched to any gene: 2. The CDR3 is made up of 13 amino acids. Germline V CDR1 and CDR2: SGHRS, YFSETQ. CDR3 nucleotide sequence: TGCGCCAGCAGCTTGACAGGGGGAGACGAGCAGTACTTC. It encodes CASSLTGGDEQYF.

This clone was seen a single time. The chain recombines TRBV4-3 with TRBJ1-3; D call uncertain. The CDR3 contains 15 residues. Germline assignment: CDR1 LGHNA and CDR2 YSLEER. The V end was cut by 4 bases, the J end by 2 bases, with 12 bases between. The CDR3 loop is CASSRTPLPGNTIYF. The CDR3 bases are TGCGCCAGCAGCCGAACACCCCTCCCTGGAAACACCATATATTTT.

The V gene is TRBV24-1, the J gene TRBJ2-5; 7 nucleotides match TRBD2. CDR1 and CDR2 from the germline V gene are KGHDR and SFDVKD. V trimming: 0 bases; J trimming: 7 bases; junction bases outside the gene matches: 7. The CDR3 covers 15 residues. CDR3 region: CATSDLTGGSRTQYF. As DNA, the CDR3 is TGTGCCACCAGTGATTTGACGGGGGGTTCGAGGACCCAGTACTTC.

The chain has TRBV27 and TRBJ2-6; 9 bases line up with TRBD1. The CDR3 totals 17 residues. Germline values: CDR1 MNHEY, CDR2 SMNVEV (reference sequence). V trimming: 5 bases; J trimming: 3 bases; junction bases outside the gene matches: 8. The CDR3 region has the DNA TGTGCCAGCAGTGCCGGGACAGGGTTGATTGGGGCCAACGTCCTGACTTTC. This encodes CASSAGTGLIGANVLTF.

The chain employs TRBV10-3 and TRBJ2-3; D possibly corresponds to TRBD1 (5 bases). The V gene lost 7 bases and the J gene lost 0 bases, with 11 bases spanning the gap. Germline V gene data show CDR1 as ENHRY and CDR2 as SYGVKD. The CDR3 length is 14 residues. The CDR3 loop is CAITGNRSTDTQYF. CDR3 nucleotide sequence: TGTGCCATCACAGGGAACCGGAGCACAGATACGCAGTATTTT.

CDR3 bases: TGTGCCAGCAGCCCGGGGGTTACCTACGAGCAGTACTTC. Residues: CASSPGVTYEQYF. This chain links TRBV11-2 with TRBJ2-7; a possible D gene is TRBD2 (6 bases). The CDR3 length is 13 residues. Germline V gives CDR1 SGHAT, CDR2 FQNNGV. Trimming removed 5 bases at V and 2 bases at J, with 10 bases between.

The CDR3 coding sequence is TGTGCCAGTAGTATAGGGCAGCGGGAGGTCTATTACAATGAGCAGTTCTTC. It encodes CASSIGQREVYYNEQFF. The chain links TRBV19 to TRBJ2-1, with 9 nucleotides matching TRBD2. Germline loops: CDR1 LNHDA, CDR2 SQIVND (reference sequence). The CDR3 is 17 amino acids. Trimming cost V 1 base and J 4 bases; bases outside gene matches: 8. The full variable domain, completed using reference TRBV19 and TRBJ2-1, is DGGITQSPKYLFRKEGQNVTLSCEQNLNHDAMYWYRQDPGQGLRLIYYSQIVNDFQKGDIAEGYSVSREKKESFPLTVTSAQKNPTAFYLCASSIGQREVYYNEQFFGPGTRLTVL.

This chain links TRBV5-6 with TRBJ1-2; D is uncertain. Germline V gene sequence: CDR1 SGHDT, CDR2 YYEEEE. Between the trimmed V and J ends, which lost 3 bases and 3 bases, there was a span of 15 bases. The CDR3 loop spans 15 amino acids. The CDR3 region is CASSSIKSGYYGYTF. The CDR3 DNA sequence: TGTGCCAGCAGCTCCATAAAGTCAGGTTACTATGGCTACACCTTC.

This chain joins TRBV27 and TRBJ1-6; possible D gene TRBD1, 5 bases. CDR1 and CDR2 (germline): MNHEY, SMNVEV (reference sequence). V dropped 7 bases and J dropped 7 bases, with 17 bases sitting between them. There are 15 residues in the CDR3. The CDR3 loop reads CASTPLGHKNSPLHF. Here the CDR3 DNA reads TGTGCCAGCACCCCCCTCGGACATAAAAATTCACCCCTCCACTTT.

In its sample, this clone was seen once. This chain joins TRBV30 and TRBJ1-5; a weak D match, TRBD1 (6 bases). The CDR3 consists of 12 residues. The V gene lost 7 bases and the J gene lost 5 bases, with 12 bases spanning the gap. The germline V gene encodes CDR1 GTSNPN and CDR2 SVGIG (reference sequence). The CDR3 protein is CAYGQSYQPQHF. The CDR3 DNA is TGTGCCTATGGACAGTCTTATCAGCCCCAGCATTTT.

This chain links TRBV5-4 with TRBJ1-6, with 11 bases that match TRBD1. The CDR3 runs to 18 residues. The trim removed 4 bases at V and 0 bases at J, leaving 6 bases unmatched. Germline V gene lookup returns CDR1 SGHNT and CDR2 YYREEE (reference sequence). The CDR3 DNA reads TGTGCCAGCAGCCCTCGGGACAGGGGGAGCTCCTATAATTCACCCCTCCACTTT. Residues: CASSPRDRGSSYNSPLHF.

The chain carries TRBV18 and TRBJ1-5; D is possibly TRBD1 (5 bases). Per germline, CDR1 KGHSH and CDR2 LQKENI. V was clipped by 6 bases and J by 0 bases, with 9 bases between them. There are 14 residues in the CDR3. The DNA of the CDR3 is TGTGCCAGCTCGTTACAGGATAGCAATCAGCCCCAGCATTTT. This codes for CASSLQDSNQPQHF.

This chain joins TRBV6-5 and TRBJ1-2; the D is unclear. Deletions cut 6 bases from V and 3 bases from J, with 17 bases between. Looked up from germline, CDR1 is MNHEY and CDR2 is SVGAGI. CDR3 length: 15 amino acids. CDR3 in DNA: TGTGCCAGCAGGGGGAGAACATCATGGGACTATGGCTACACCTTC. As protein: CASRGRTSWDYGYTF.

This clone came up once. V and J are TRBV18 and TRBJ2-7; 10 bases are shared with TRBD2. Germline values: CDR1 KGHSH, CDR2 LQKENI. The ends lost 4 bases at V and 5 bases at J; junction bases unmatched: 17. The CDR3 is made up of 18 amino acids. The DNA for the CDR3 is TGTGCCAGCTCACAGGGGGCTCTAGCGGGAGTCGGTGGCAACGAGCAGTACTTC. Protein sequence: CASSQGALAGVGGNEQYF.

CDR3 sequence (DNA): TGTGCCAGCAGCCCCATATCAAACGAGCTGCAGTTCTTC. Amino acid sequence: CASSPISNELQFF. The chain recombines TRBV3-1 (or the pseudogene TRBV3-2) with TRBJ2-1; D remains ambiguous. The ends were cut back, 4 bases at V and 12 bases at J, with 16 bases in the middle. Per the germline V gene, CDR1 is LGHDT and CDR2 is YNNKEL (reference sequence). The CDR3 is 13 amino acids.

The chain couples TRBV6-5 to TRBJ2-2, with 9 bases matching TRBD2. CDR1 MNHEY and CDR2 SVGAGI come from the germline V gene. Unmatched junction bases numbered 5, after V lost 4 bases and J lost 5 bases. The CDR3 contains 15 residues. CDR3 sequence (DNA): TGTGCCAGCAGTTTCCGGGGACTAGCAACCGGGGAGCTGTTTTTT. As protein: CASSFRGLATGELFF.

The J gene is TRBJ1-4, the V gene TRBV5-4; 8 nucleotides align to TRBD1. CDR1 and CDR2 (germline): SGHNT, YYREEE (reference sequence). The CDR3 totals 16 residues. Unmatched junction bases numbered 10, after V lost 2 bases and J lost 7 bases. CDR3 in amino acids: CASSLVRQGASEKLFF. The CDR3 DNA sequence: TGTGCCAGCAGCTTAGTTCGCCAGGGGGCCTCTGAAAAACTGTTTTTT. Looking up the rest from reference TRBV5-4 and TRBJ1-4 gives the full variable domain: ETGVTQSPTHLIKTRGQQVTLRCSSQSGHNTVSWYQQALGQGPQFIFQYYREEENGRGNFPPRFSGLQFPNYSSELNVNALELDDSALYLCASSLVRQGASEKLFFGSGTQLSVL.

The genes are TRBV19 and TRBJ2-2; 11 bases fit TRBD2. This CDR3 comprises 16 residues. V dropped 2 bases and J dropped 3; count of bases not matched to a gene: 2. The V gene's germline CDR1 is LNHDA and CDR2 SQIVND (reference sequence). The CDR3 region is CASSILAGGYTGELFF. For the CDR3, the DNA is TGTGCCAGTAGTATACTAGCGGGAGGCTACACCGGGGAGCTGTTTTTT.

The CDR3 here is CASSQEVNSPLHF. The CDR3 DNA reads TGTGCCAGCAGCCAGGAGGTTAATTCACCCCTCCACTTT. This chain joins TRBV5-4 and TRBJ1-6, with D unclear. The CDR3 consists of 13 residues. Germline V lookup: CDR1 SGHNT, CDR2 YYREEE (reference sequence). V dropped 4 bases and J dropped 6 bases, with 8 bases sitting between them. The whole variable domain, filled in from reference TRBV5-4 and TRBJ1-6, reads ETGVTQSPTHLIKTRGQQVTLRCSSQSGHNTVSWYQQALGQGPQFIFQYYREEENGRGNFPPRFSGLQFPNYSSELNVNALELDDSALYLCASSQEVNSPLHFGNGTRLTVT.

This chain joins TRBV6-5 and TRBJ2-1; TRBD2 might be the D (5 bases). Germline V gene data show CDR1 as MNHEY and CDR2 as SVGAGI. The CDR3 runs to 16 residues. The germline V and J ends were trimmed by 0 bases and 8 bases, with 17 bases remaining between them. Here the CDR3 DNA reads TGTGCCAGCAGTTACTCGATTAATTCGGGAAAGGATGAGCAGTTCTTC. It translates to CASSYSINSGKDEQFF.

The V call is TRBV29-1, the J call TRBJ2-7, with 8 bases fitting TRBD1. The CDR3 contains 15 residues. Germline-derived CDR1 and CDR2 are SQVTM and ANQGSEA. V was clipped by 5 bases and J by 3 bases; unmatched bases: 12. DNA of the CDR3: TGCAGCGTTTGGACAGGGAGGACGACGGTCTACGAGCAGTACTTC. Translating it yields CSVWTGRTTVYEQYF.

The CDR3 is CASSSPRGRGTQYF. The CDR3 bases are TGTGCCAGCAGCTCGCCGAGGGGGCGCGGGACCCAGTACTTC. The chain links TRBV11-2 to TRBJ2-5, with TRBD1 matching over 7 bases. After removal of 4 bases from V and 7 bases from J, the junction contained 9 bases not matched to a gene. Looked up from germline, CDR1 is SGHAT and CDR2 is FQNNGV. The CDR3 contains 14 residues.

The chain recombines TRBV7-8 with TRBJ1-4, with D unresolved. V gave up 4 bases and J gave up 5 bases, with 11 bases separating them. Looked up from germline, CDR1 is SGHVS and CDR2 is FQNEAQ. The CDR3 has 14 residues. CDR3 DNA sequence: TGTGCCAGCAGCTCTGAGCCATCGAATGAAAAACTGTTTTTT. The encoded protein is CASSSEPSNEKLFF.

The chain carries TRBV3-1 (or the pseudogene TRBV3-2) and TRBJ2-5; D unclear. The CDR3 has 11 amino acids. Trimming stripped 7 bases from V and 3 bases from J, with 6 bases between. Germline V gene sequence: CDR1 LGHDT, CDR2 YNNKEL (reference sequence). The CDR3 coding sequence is TGTGCCAGCACCCGGGAAGAGACCCAGTACTTC. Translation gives CASTREETQYF.